Presented here are 22 T cell receptor beta chains from one specimen sequenced in a study of CD8 T cells in Susac syndrome. It was with random hexamers that roughly 0.45 to 1 ug RNA was reverse transcribed. Each CDR3 protein is one row after TCRdb ran MiXCR on the immunoSEQ multiplex PCR reads. The table lists 67,000 or so distinct CDR3 sequences, about 92% of them singletons, with about 0.14% in the top ten. The sample was CD4+ T cells from PBMCs. The receptor set was obtained from a human donor with Susac syndrome.

This clonotype was recorded only once. The J gene is TRBJ2-1, the V gene TRBV29-1, with D unresolved. CDR3 length: 10 residues. Per germline, CDR1 SQVTM and CDR2 ANQGSEA. Trimming removed 3 bases at V and 10 bases at J, with 7 bases between. The CDR3 DNA reads TGCAGCGTTGATACCGTCGAGCAGTTCTTC. It encodes CSVDTVEQFF.

This chain connects TRBV30 to TRBJ2-7, with 7 bases fitting TRBD2. CDR3 size: 15 residues. V gave up 0 bases and J gave up 0 bases; unmatched junction bases: 5. Per the germline V gene, CDR1 is GTSNPN and CDR2 is SVGIG (reference sequence). CDR3 nucleotide sequence: TGTGCCTGGAGTGTGGGGGGGGGAATCTCCTACGAGCAGTACTTC. Protein: CAWSVGGGISYEQYF.

The gene calls are TRBV21-1 and TRBJ2-4. TRBV21-1 is a listed pseudogene. CDR3 length equals 17 residues. The CDR3 bases are TGTGCCAGCAGCAAAATAGAGAACGTCACCCCCAAAAACATTCAGTACTTC. Amino acids: CASSKIENVTPKNIQYF.

V usage is TRBV20-1 and J usage is TRBJ2-3; D not resolved. The CDR3 covers 12 residues. Germline V gene lookup returns CDR1 DFQATT and CDR2 SNEGSKA (reference sequence). V was clipped by 6 bases and J by 2 bases, with 9 bases between them. The CDR3 loop reads CSAGLDTDTQYF. CDR3 bases: TGCAGTGCCGGGCTTGACACAGATACGCAGTATTTT.

The J gene is TRBJ2-7, the V gene TRBV20-1, with D unclear. The CDR3 covers 12 residues. From germline, CDR1 is DFQATT and CDR2 SNEGSKA (reference sequence). Between the trimmed V and J ends, which lost 5 bases and 3 bases, there was a span of 11 bases. The DNA for the CDR3 is TGCAGTGCTCCCCGGACCGACTACGAGCAGTACTTC. Its translation: CSAPRTDYEQYF.

The rearrangement links TRBV24-1 to TRBJ2-1, with D possibly being TRBD2 (6 bases). CDR1 and CDR2 (germline): KGHDR, SFDVKD. V lost 4 bases to trimming and J lost 9 bases, with 18 bases between them. The CDR3 runs to 15 residues. The CDR3 reads CATSENRDFQGEQFF. CDR3 nucleotides: TGTGCCACCAGTGAGAACCGGGACTTCCAGGGTGAGCAGTTCTTC.

The chain is built from TRBV4-2 and TRBJ1-5; maybe TRBD1 (5 bases). Looked up from germline, CDR1 is LGHNA and CDR2 is YNFKEQ. With 1 base removed from V and 7 bases from J, the gap between germline ends came to 20 bases. The CDR3 contains 17 residues. Written as DNA, the CDR3 is TGTGCCAGCAGCCAAGGGGGGGGTCTAGCCAAGGGACAGCCCCAGCATTTT. Translated: CASSQGGGLAKGQPQHF.

This chain uses TRBV6-2 or TRBV6-3 with TRBJ1-2; 9 bases agree with TRBD1. V shed 5 bases and J 2 bases; nucleotides not matched to a gene: 6. The germline gives CDR1 MNHEY, CDR2 SVGEGT. The CDR3 extends over 15 amino acids. CDR3 in amino acids: CASSLSGTGNYGYTF. The CDR3 DNA reads TGTGCCAGCAGTCTGTCCGGGACAGGGAACTATGGCTACACCTTC.

The chain combines TRBV19 with TRBJ1-2; TRBD1 is a possible D gene (6 bases). The germline gives CDR1 LNHDA, CDR2 SQIVND (reference sequence). This CDR3 is 13 amino acids long. V dropped 5 bases and J dropped 4 bases, with 11 bases sitting between them. The CDR3 DNA reads as TGTGCCAGTAGTCGGACAGACCTCTATGGCTACACCTTC. Amino acids: CASSRTDLYGYTF.

The chain recombines TRBV5-1 with TRBJ2-1, with TRBD1 matching over 9 bases. There are 16 residues in the CDR3. In germline, CDR1 is SGHRS, CDR2 YFSETQ. The J segment lost 3 bases and the V segment lost 0 bases, leaving 4 bases of the junction unmatched. CDR3 region: CASSLGQGEVYNEQFF. The CDR3 nucleotides are TGCGCCAGCAGCTTGGGACAGGGGGAGGTCTACAATGAGCAGTTCTTC. The whole variable domain, filled in from reference TRBV5-1 and TRBJ2-1, reads KAGVTQTPRYLIKTRGQQVTLSCSPISGHRSVSWYQQTPGQGLQFLFEYFSETQRNKGNFPGRFSGRQFSNSRSEMNVSTLELGDSALYLCASSLGQGEVYNEQFFGPGTRLTVL.

This sequence joins TRBV9 and TRBJ2-3, with D perhaps TRBD2 (5 bases). In germline, CDR1 is SGDLS, CDR2 YYNGEE. The V and J ends lost 4 bases and 4 bases respectively, with 7 bases between them. This CDR3 has 12 residues. CDR3 sequence (DNA): TGTGCCAGCAGCCGGGAACCAGATACGCAGTATTTT. This gives the protein CASSREPDTQYF.

V usage is TRBV5-1 and J usage is TRBJ2-2, with TRBD1 as a possible D gene (7 bases). This CDR3 has 15 amino acids. V gave up 4 bases and J gave up 4 bases, with 14 bases separating them. Germline values: CDR1 SGHRS, CDR2 YFSETQ. CDR3 protein: CASSRGQGGTGELFF. The CDR3 DNA is TGCGCCAGCAGCCGTGGGCAGGGGGGCACCGGGGAGCTGTTTTTT.

The chain carries TRBV5-4 and TRBJ2-5; D assignment may be TRBD1 or TRBD2 (5 bases each). V was clipped by 1 base and J by 2 bases, with 18 bases between them. Germline CDR1 and CDR2: SGHNT and YYREEE (reference sequence). The CDR3 length is 17 residues. CDR3 sequence reads: CASSLIIAWDHQETQYF. In DNA form, the CDR3 reads TGTGCCAGCAGCTTGATAATAGCCTGGGACCATCAAGAGACCCAGTACTTC.

The V call is TRBV19, the J call TRBJ1-1, with no clear D. Germline V gene sequence: CDR1 LNHDA, CDR2 SQIVND (reference sequence). Trimming took 6 bases from V and 6 from J, leaving 20 bases between them. The CDR3 is made up of 15 amino acids. The chain's CDR3 is CASSSKWAISPEAFF. For the CDR3, the DNA is TGTGCCAGTAGCTCCAAGTGGGCGATCTCCCCTGAAGCTTTCTTT.

The chain employs TRBV28 and TRBJ2-7; D possibly corresponds to TRBD1 (5 bases). This CDR3 is built from 16 residues. V lost 5 bases, J lost 2 bases, and 19 bases lay in between. CDR1 and CDR2 (germline): MDHEN, SYDVKM. The CDR3 coding sequence is TGTGCCAGCAGTCCAACAGGATCTTCCACCCCCTACGAGCAGTACTTC. It translates to CASSPTGSSTPYEQYF.

The V and J genes are TRBV20-1 and TRBJ2-7; 11 bases are shared with TRBD1. Germline lookup yields CDR1 DFQATT and CDR2 SNEGSKA (reference sequence). The CDR3 totals 14 residues. In nucleotides, the CDR3 is TGCAGCCTACCTTCGGGGACAGGGGGGTACGAGCAGTACTTC. Its translation is CSLPSGTGGYEQYF.

The rearrangement links TRBV28 to TRBJ1-5; 10 nucleotides line up with TRBD1. Trimming at V came to 5 bases and at J to 7 bases, leaving 11 bases not matched to a gene. The CDR3 runs to 16 residues. Looked up from germline, CDR1 is MDHEN and CDR2 is SYDVKM. The DNA for the CDR3 is TGTGCCAGCAGTAGCTCTGGGACAGGGGTTAGCCAGCCCCAGCATTTT. This translates into CASSSSGTGVSQPQHF.

This clonotype was counted a single time. The chain carries TRBV19 and TRBJ1-5, with D possibly being TRBD1 (5 bases). The CDR3 is 15 residues long. Per germline, CDR1 LNHDA and CDR2 SQIVND (reference sequence). The ends were cut back, 4 bases at V and 4 bases at J, with 14 bases in the middle. CDR3 amino acids: CASSTQGSSNQPQHF. The CDR3 DNA is TGTGCCAGTAGTACCCAGGGTTCGTCAAATCAGCCCCAGCATTTT. Variable domain in full (rest from reference TRBV19 and TRBJ1-5): DGGITQSPKYLFRKEGQNVTLSCEQNLNHDAMYWYRQDPGQGLRLIYYSQIVNDFQKGDIAEGYSVSREKKESFPLTVTSAQKNPTAFYLCASSTQGSSNQPQHFGDGTRLSIL.

The chain employs TRBV7-2 and TRBJ2-5; TRBD1 might be the D (5 bases). This CDR3 is built from 15 residues. V was trimmed by 0 bases and J by 3 bases, leaving 11 bases between them. The germline V gene encodes CDR1 SGHTA and CDR2 FQGNSA. For the CDR3, the DNA is TGTGCCAGCAGCTTAGCGGGTACAGGTAAAGAGACCCAGTACTTC. Translating it yields CASSLAGTGKETQYF.

The V and J genes are TRBV5-1 and TRBJ2-3; TRBD2 might be the D (6 bases). In germline, CDR1 is SGHRS, CDR2 YFSETQ. The germline V and J ends were trimmed by 0 bases and 3 bases, with 8 bases remaining between them. The CDR3 covers 14 residues. Here the CDR3 DNA reads TGCGCCAGCAGCTTGGCGGCGGGGACAGATACGCAGTATTTT. Its translation: CASSLAAGTDTQYF.

The CDR3 reads CASSFAGAGELFF. The CDR3 coding sequence is TGTGCCAGCAGCTTTGCGGGGGCCGGGGAGCTGTTTTTT. V usage is TRBV7-2 and J usage is TRBJ2-2; 7 bases fit TRBD2. V was pared by 3 bases and J by 6 bases, with 1 base of the junction left unmatched. This CDR3 is 13 amino acids long. Per germline, CDR1 SGHTA and CDR2 FQGNSA.

This clonotype has a single count. V and J are TRBV11-3 and TRBJ2-2; D is perhaps TRBD1 (6 bases). The CDR3 spans 15 residues. Germline V lookup: CDR1 SGHNT, CDR2 YENEEA. The V end lost 5 bases, the J end lost 0 bases, and 10 bases lay between the germline ends. CDR3 residues: CASSRTDTNTGELFF. The CDR3 DNA is TGTGCCAGCAGCCGGACAGATACGAACACCGGGGAGCTGTTTTTT.